Presented here are 21 T cell receptor beta chains from one specimen sequenced in a study of blood T cell repertoires in COVID-19. Method: immunoSEQ multiplex PCR; TCRdb's copy keeps in-frame clones and lacks some. The sample holds roughly 90,000 clones, 80% seen once. Sequenced material: peripheral blood. The origin of the receptors is a woman in her 70s with acute or convalescent COVID-19.

V and J are TRBV6-1 and TRBJ2-7; TRBD2 aligns across 8 bases. The CDR3 loop spans 15 amino acids. V was pared by 1 base and J by 4 bases, with 6 bases of the junction left unmatched. The germline gives CDR1 MNHNS, CDR2 SASEGT. In DNA form, the CDR3 reads TGTGCCAGCAGTGAAGAAGTTGGCGGGGGGTACGAGCAGTACTTC. Translating gives CASSEEVGGGYEQYF.

In its sample, this clone was seen once. The rearrangement joins TRBV7-9 to TRBJ1-4; 7 bases are shared with TRBD1. V shed 8 bases and J 7 bases; nucleotides not matched to a gene: 4. The CDR3 length is 12 residues. Looked up from germline, CDR1 is SEHNR and CDR2 is FQNEAQ (reference sequence). The CDR3 DNA is TGTGCCAGCCGCCGGACAGGTGAAAAACTGTTTTTT. Translated, it gives CASRRTGEKLFF.

V usage is TRBV7-8 and J usage is TRBJ1-5; 8 nucleotides line up with TRBD1. This CDR3 contains 15 residues. Germline CDR1 and CDR2: SGHVS and FQNEAQ. V lost 5 bases and J lost 8; bases outside the gene matches: 11. Here the CDR3 DNA reads TGTGCCAGCAGCAATTCAGGGGGCCTCTGGGAGCCCCAGCATTTT. Its translation is CASSNSGGLWEPQHF.

The chain uses TRBV28 and TRBJ1-2; 8 nucleotides line up with TRBD1. The J segment lost 4 bases and the V segment lost 6 bases, leaving 7 bases of the junction unmatched. The CDR3 is 14 residues long. From germline, CDR1 is MDHEN and CDR2 SYDVKM. CDR3 in amino acids: CASRAGQGPYGYTF. CDR3 nucleotides: TGTGCCAGCAGAGCCGGACAGGGACCCTATGGCTACACCTTC.

The CDR3 reads CASSLGTGDTYEQYF. CDR3 nucleotides: TGTGCCAGCAGCCTGGGGACAGGGGACACCTACGAGCAGTACTTC. The J gene is TRBJ2-7, the V gene TRBV7-2, with 10 bases that match TRBD1. CDR3 length equals 15 residues. Germline CDR1 is SGHTA and CDR2 is FQGNSA. The ends lost 5 bases at V and 2 bases at J; junction bases unmatched: 6.

J is TRBJ1-4 and V is TRBV5-1; 11 bases agree with TRBD1. CDR3 length: 14 residues. The germline CDR1 and CDR2 sequences are SGHRS and YFSETQ. Unmatched junction bases numbered 0, after V lost 0 bases and J lost 8 bases. The CDR3 protein is CASSLGTGGEKLFF. The CDR3 nucleotides are TGCGCCAGCAGCTTGGGGACAGGGGGCGAAAAACTGTTTTTT.

This chain links TRBV5-4 with TRBJ2-1; 9 bases align to TRBD2. With V trimmed by 7 bases and J by 6 bases, 5 bases remained unmatched. The length of the CDR3 is 13 residues. CDR1 is SGHNT and CDR2 is YYREEE in the germline V gene (reference sequence). Here the CDR3 reads CASRGLARNEQFF. The CDR3 nucleotides are TGTGCCAGCCGGGGACTAGCCCGCAATGAGCAGTTCTTC.

The chain carries TRBV5-6 and TRBJ1-5, with D maybe TRBD1 (6 bases). V lost 4 bases and J lost 3, with 11 bases in between. CDR1 and CDR2 from the germline V gene are SGHDT and YYEEEE. This CDR3 is 14 amino acids long. The CDR3 DNA follows: TGTGCCAGCAGCCTAGGACAGATCAATCAGCCCCAGCATTTT. It codes for CASSLGQINQPQHF.

This clone was detected a few times. The V and J genes are TRBV30 and TRBJ1-4, with TRBD1 as a possible D gene (6 bases). Trimming took 3 bases from V and 4 from J, leaving 9 bases between them. The CDR3 has 13 residues. Germline CDR1 is GTSNPN and CDR2 is SVGIG (reference sequence). DNA for the CDR3: TGTGCCTGGAGCAGGACAGATAATGAAAAACTGTTTTTT. It encodes CAWSRTDNEKLFF.

This chain uses TRBV28 with TRBJ2-7; 9 bases map to TRBD1. Per germline, CDR1 MDHEN and CDR2 SYDVKM. V lost 7 bases, J lost 2 bases, and 3 bases stayed unmatched. The CDR3 length is 13 residues. CDR3 residues: CASMGTGTYEQYF. The CDR3 bases are TGTGCCAGCATGGGGACAGGGACCTACGAGCAGTACTTC.

This clone was detected only once. The V call is TRBV27, the J call TRBJ2-7; the match to TRBD1 covers 10 bases. Looked up from germline, CDR1 is MNHEY and CDR2 is SMNVEV (reference sequence). CDR3 length equals 16 residues. V lost 5 bases, J lost 0 bases, and 7 bases stayed unmatched. CDR3 amino acids: CASSRRTGGSSYEQYF. CDR3 sequence (DNA): TGTGCCAGCAGTCGACGGACAGGGGGGAGCTCCTACGAGCAGTACTTC.

The chain links TRBV7-7 to TRBJ2-5; 12 nucleotides align to TRBD2. Trimming at V came to 3 bases and at J to 5 bases, leaving 1 base not matched to a gene. The CDR3 spans 14 residues. Germline CDR1 is SSHAT and CDR2 is FNYEAQ (reference sequence). The CDR3 DNA follows: TGTGCCAGCAGCTTGCTAGCGGGGGGGGAGACCCAGTACTTC. As protein: CASSLLAGGETQYF.

The chain recombines TRBV20-1 with TRBJ1-1; 7 bases align to TRBD1. Unmatched junction bases numbered 6, after V lost 8 bases and J lost 6 bases. Germline V gives CDR1 DFQATT, CDR2 SNEGSKA (reference sequence). This CDR3 comprises 11 residues. The CDR3 protein is CSPHRGSEAFF. In DNA form, the CDR3 reads TGCAGTCCCCACAGGGGATCTGAAGCTTTCTTT.

The chain has TRBV7-2 and TRBJ2-1; 8 nucleotides agree with TRBD2. V was pared by 2 bases and J by 7 bases, with 7 bases of the junction left unmatched. CDR3 length: 15 residues. Germline V gene data show CDR1 as SGHTA and CDR2 as FQGNSA. This chain's CDR3 is CASSLLGGAVNEQFF. The CDR3, as DNA: TGTGCCAGCAGCTTACTCGGGGGGGCGGTAAATGAGCAGTTCTTC. Together with reference TRBV7-2 and TRBJ2-1, the CDR3 gives the full variable domain: GAGVSQSPSNKVTEKGKDVELRCDPISGHTALYWYRQSLGQGLEFLIYFQGNSAPDKSGLPSDRFSAERTGGSVSTLTIQRTQQEDSAVYLCASSLLGGAVNEQFFGPGTRLTVL.

The chain has TRBV6-2 or TRBV6-3 and TRBJ2-7; tentatively, D is TRBD1 (6 bases). Trimming shortened V by 2 bases and J by 5 bases, and 10 bases separated the two germline ends. Germline V gene lookup returns CDR1 MNHEY and CDR2 SVGEGT. The CDR3 extends over 13 amino acids. The CDR3 region is CASSYPGTNEQYF. In DNA, the CDR3 is TGTGCCAGCAGTTACCCGGGGACAAACGAGCAGTACTTC.

This chain links TRBV14 with TRBJ1-2; 10 nucleotides align to TRBD1. The length of the CDR3 is 15 residues. J gave up 4 bases and V 3 bases, and 5 bases lay outside the gene matches. Germline V gene sequence: CDR1 SGHDN, CDR2 FVKESK. The CDR3 DNA reads as TGTGCCAGCAGCCACGACAGGGGGCAAGCCTATGGCTACACCTTC. It codes for CASSHDRGQAYGYTF.

In its sample, this clone was seen a few times. The CDR3 DNA is TGTGCCAGCAGTATCCCCAGGGCGGAAAACTATGGCTACACCTTC. It codes for CASSIPRAENYGYTF. The chain carries TRBV6-2 or TRBV6-3 and TRBJ1-2; a possible D gene is TRBD1 (5 bases). Trimming took off 5 bases at V and 2 bases at J, with 15 bases between the two ends. Germline-derived CDR1 and CDR2 are MNHEY and SVGEGT. The CDR3 contains 15 residues.

The chain joins TRBV6-5 to TRBJ2-1; tentative D call: TRBD2 (5 bases). Trimming pared 6 bases from V and 10 bases from J, leaving 16 bases between. CDR1 and CDR2 from the germline V gene are MNHEY and SVGAGI. This CDR3 is built from 13 residues. This CDR3 reads CASRTPGSREQFF. In DNA form, the CDR3 reads TGTGCCAGCAGAACCCCGGGGTCAAGAGAGCAGTTCTTC.

V gene TRBV6-5 combines with J gene TRBJ2-7; D is unresolved. Germline V gene data show CDR1 as MNHEY and CDR2 as SVGAGI. With 5 bases removed from V and 3 bases from J, the gap between germline ends came to 11 bases. This CDR3 is built from 13 residues. As DNA, the CDR3 is TGTGCCAGCAGTAACGCCAGGATCTACGAGCAGTACTTC. The encoded protein is CASSNARIYEQYF.

This chain joins TRBV15 and TRBJ2-5; D unclear. This CDR3 comprises 13 residues. Trimming cost V 1 base and J 5 bases, with 8 bases left between them. Per the germline V gene, CDR1 is LNHNV and CDR2 is YYDKDF (reference sequence). CDR3: CATSRVAWETQYF. The CDR3 bases are TGTGCCACCAGCAGAGTAGCCTGGGAGACCCAGTACTTC. Together with reference TRBV15 and TRBJ2-5, the CDR3 gives the full variable domain: DAMVIQNPRYQVTQFGKPVTLSCSQTLNHNVMYWYQQKSSQAPKLLFHYYDKDFNNEADTPDNFQSRRPNTSFCFLDIRSPGLGDTAMYLCATSRVAWETQYFGPGTRLLVL.

The V gene is TRBV10-3, the J gene TRBJ2-1; TRBD2 aligns across 7 bases. This CDR3 has 15 amino acids. V lost 6 bases, J lost 6 bases, and 11 bases stayed unmatched. In germline, CDR1 is ENHRY, CDR2 SYGVKD. CDR3 loop: CAIRSERGRGNEQFF. DNA of the CDR3: TGTGCCATCAGGTCAGAGCGGGGCCGGGGCAATGAGCAGTTCTTC.